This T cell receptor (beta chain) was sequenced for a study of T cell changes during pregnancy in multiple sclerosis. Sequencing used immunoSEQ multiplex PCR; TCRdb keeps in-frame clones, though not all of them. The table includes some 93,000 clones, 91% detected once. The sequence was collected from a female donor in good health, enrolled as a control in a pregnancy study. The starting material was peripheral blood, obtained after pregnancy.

For the CDR3, the DNA is TGTGCCAGCAGCGACAGATCCTCTGGGGCCAACGTCCTGACTTTC. Protein: CASSDRSSGANVLTF. The rearrangement joins TRBV5-4 to TRBJ2-6, with TRBD1 as a possible D gene (5 bases). Germline loops: CDR1 SGHNT, CDR2 YYREEE (reference sequence). Between the trimmed V and J ends, which lost 4 bases and 0 bases, there was a span of 8 bases. The CDR3 runs to 15 residues.